Sequencing of this T cell receptor beta chain was carried out in a study of blood T cell repertoires in COVID-19. The ends lost 4 bases at V and 7 bases at J; junction bases unmatched: 4. Germline V lookup: CDR1 KGHSH, CDR2 LQKENI. CDR3 length equals 14 residues. Generated by immunoSEQ multiplex PCR, the TCRdb table keeps only in-frame clones and is missing some. The data show about 46,000 clones, about 91% seen once. The chain uses TRBV18 and TRBJ1-6; 7 bases map to TRBD1. The sample comprised peripheral blood. The sequence came from a middle-aged man with acute or convalescent COVID-19. The CDR3 coding sequence is TGTGCCAGCTCACAGGGACAGCCGAATTCACCCCTCCACTTT. Protein sequence: CASSQGQPNSPLHF.